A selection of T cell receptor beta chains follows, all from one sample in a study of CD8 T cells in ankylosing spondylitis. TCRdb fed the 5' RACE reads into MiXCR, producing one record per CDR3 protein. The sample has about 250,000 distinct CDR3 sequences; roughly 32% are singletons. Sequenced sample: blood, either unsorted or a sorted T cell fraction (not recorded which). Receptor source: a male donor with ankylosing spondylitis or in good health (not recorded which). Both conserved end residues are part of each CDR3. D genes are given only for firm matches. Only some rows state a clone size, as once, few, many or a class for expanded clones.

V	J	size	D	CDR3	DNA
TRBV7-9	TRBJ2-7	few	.	CASSSGHEQYF	TGTGCCAGCAGCTCCGGGCACGAGCAGTACTTC
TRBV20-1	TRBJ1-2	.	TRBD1	CSASVPGQGNYGYTF	TGCAGTGCTTCCGTCCCGGGACAGGGTAACTATGGCTACACCTTC
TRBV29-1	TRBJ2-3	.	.	CSVVIRTDTQYF	TGCAGCGTTGTTATACGCACAGATACGCAGTATTTT
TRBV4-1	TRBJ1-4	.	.	CASSQVQEREKLFF	TGCGCCAGCAGCCAAGTACAGGAGAGGGAAAAACTGTTTTTT
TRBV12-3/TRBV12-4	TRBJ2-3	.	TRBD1	CASSLTGVSTDTQYF	TGTGCCAGCAGTTTGACAGGGGTGAGCACAGATACGCAGTATTTT
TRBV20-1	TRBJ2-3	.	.	CSPKELGDTQYF	TGCAGTCCAAAAGAACTAGGCGATACGCAGTATTTT
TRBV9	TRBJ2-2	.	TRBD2	CASSEGLAFTGELFF	TGTGCCAGCAGCGAGGGACTAGCGTTCACCGGGGAGCTGTTTTTT
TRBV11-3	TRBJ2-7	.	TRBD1	CASSLGQGPSYEQYF	TGTGCCAGCAGCTTGGGACAGGGTCCCTCCTACGAGCAGTACTTC
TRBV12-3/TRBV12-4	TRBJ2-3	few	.	CASSFAHTPNTDTQYF	TGTGCCAGCAGTTTCGCCCACACCCCCAACACAGATACGCAGTATTTT
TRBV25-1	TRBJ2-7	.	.	CASTPKRLRTYEQYF	TGTGCCAGCACCCCAAAGAGGTTACGGACCTACGAGCAGTACTTC
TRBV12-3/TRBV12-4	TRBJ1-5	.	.	CASSHGRGWDPQHF	TGTGCCAGCAGCCATGGACGGGGTTGGGATCCCCAGCATTTT
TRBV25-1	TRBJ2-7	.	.	CASSWQGQREQYF	TGTGCCAGCAGCTGGCAGGGGCAGAGAGAGCAGTACTTC
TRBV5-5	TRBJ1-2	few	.	CASSSPRGGYTF	TGTGCCAGCAGCTCCCCTCGTGGGGGCTACACCTTC
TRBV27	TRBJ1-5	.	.	CASSLWGQFARSNQPQHF	TGTGCCAGCAGTTTGTGGGGCCAGTTCGCCCGTAGCAATCAGCCCCAGCATTTT
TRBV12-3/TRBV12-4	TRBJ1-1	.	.	CASSLTGTTEAFF	TGTGCCAGCAGTCTCACAGGGACCACTGAAGCTTTCTTT
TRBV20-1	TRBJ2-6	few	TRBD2	CSARDLSGDFSGANVLTF	TGCAGTGCTAGAGATCTTAGCGGGGATTTCTCCGGGGCCAACGTCCTGACTTTC
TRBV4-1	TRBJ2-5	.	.	CASSPKQPYQETQYF	TGCGCCAGCAGCCCCAAACAGCCGTACCAAGAGACCCAGTACTTC
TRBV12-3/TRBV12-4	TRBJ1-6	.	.	CASSSRGENSPLHF	TGTGCCAGCAGTTCGAGGGGGGAAAATTCACCCCTCCACTTT
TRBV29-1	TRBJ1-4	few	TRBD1	CSAGTAPEKLFF	TGCAGCGCCGGGACAGCGCCTGAAAAACTGTTTTTT
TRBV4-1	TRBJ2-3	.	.	CASSGGLRADTQYF	TGCGCCAGCTCCGGGGGTCTCAGGGCAGATACGCAGTATTTT
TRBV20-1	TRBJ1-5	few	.	CSATGGGGYSNQPQHF	TGCAGTGCGACCGGGGGCGGGGGTTATAGCAATCAGCCCCAGCATTTT
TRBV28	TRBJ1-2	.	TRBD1	CASLDRGRYTF	TGTGCCAGCCTCGACAGGGGGCGATACACCTTC
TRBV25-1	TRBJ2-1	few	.	CASSEYGVEQFF	TGTGCCAGCAGTGAATATGGGGTGGAGCAGTTCTTC
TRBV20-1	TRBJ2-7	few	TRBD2	CSARDPGGFSTTYEQYF	TGCAGTGCTAGAGACCCGGGGGGGTTCTCGACGACCTACGAGCAGTACTTC
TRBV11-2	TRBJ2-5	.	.	CASSSGEQETQYF	TGTGCCAGCAGCTCGGGGGAGCAAGAGACCCAGTACTTC
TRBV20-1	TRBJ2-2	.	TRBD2	CSAAPLSGTPPTGELFF	TGCAGTGCTGCCCCACTTAGCGGGACCCCCCCGACCGGGGAGCTGTTTTTT
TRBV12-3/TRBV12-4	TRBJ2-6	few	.	CASSSRGSGANVLTF	TGTGCCAGCAGTTCCAGGGGATCTGGGGCCAACGTCCTGACTTTC
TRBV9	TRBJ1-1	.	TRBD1	CASSATPGGNTEAFF	TGTGCCAGCAGCGCTACCCCAGGGGGAAACACTGAAGCTTTCTTT
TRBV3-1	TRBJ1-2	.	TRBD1	CASSQAQTGNYGYTF	TGTGCCAGCAGCCAAGCCCAGACAGGGAACTATGGCTACACCTTC
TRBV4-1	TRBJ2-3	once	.	CASTGSGLGGGTQYF	TGCGCCAGCACCGGAAGCGGCCTAGGAGGCGGAACGCAGTATTTT
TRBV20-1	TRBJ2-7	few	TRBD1	CSAPGTGGYEQYF	TGCAGTGCTCCCGGGACAGGGGGGTACGAGCAGTACTTC
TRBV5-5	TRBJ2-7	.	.	CASSLVLATNEQYF	TGTGCCAGCAGCTTGGTTCTAGCTACCAACGAGCAGTACTTC
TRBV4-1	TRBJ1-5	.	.	CASSHFDSNQPQHF	TGCGCCAGCAGCCACTTCGATAGCAATCAGCCCCAGCATTTT
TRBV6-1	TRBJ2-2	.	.	CASTMINTGELFF	TGTGCCAGCACCATGATAAACACCGGGGAGCTGTTTTTT
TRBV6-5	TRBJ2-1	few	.	CASSFGVGRDEQFF	TGTGCCAGCAGTTTTGGTGTGGGGCGGGATGAGCAGTTCTTC
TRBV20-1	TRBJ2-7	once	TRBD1	CSAGGSEAGEQYF	TGCAGTGCAGGGGGCTCCGAGGCTGGCGAGCAGTACTTC
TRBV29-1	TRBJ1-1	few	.	CSVEGQWGTEAFF	TGCAGCGTTGAAGGTCAGTGGGGCACTGAAGCTTTCTTT
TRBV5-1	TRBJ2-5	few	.	CASSNGQPGGETQYF	TGCGCCAGCAGCAACGGACAGCCAGGAGGGGAGACCCAGTACTTC
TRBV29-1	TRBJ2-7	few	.	CSAERGSPNEQYF	TGCAGCGCCGAGAGGGGATCCCCGAACGAGCAGTACTTC
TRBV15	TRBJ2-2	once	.	CATSRAGELFF	TGTGCCACCAGCAGAGCGGGGGAGCTGTTTTTT
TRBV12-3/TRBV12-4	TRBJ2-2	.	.	CASNAGLSGELFF	TGTGCCAGCAACGCAGGGCTTTCCGGGGAGCTGTTTTTT
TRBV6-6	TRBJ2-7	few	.	CASRATGYEQYF	TGTGCCAGCAGGGCTACAGGATACGAGCAGTACTTC
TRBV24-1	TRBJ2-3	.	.	CATSDDRGGRHTQYF	TGTGCCACCAGTGATGATCGGGGAGGCCGCCATACGCAGTATTTT
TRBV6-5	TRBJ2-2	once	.	CASSFTSRNTGELFF	TGTGCCAGCAGTTTTACTAGCCGGAACACCGGGGAGCTGTTTTTT
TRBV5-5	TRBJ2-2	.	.	CASSLGGGITGELFF	TGTGCCAGCAGCTTGGGGGGCGGTATCACCGGGGAGCTGTTTTTT
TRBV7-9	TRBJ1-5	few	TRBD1	CASSLGRGQGQPQHF	TGTGCCAGCAGCTTAGGCAGGGGGCAGGGTCAGCCCCAGCATTTT
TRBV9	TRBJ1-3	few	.	CASSASGSSGNTIYF	TGTGCCAGCAGCGCTTCAGGAAGCTCTGGAAACACCATATATTTT
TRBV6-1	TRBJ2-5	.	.	CASSDPQRGRETQYF	TGTGCCAGCAGTGATCCACAACGGGGGCGGGAGACCCAGTACTTC
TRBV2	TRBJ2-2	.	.	CASIIRTGELFF	TGTGCCAGCATCATCCGGACCGGGGAGCTGTTTTTT
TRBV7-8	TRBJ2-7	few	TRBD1	CASSLTGGAGEQYF	TGTGCCAGCAGCTTGACAGGGGGCGCGGGTGAGCAGTACTTC
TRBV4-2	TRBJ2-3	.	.	CASSRRTSSGTDTQYF	TGTGCCAGCAGCCGGCGCACAAGTTCTGGCACAGATACGCAGTATTTT
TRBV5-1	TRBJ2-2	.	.	CASSSGTGNGELFF	TGCGCCAGCAGCTCGGGGACTGGTAACGGGGAGCTGTTTTTT
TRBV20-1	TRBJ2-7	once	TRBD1	CSALPGTASYEQYF	TGCAGTGCTTTACCCGGGACAGCCTCCTACGAGCAGTACTTC
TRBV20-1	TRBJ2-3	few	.	CSARRPLRAYNTDTQYF	TGCAGTGCTAGACGACCTCTGAGGGCATACAACACAGATACGCAGTATTTT